This T cell receptor beta chain was sequenced for a study of Ad26.COV2.S vaccination and SARS-CoV-2 variants. Only in-frame clones appear in the TCRdb table, and some are missing; sequencing was by immunoSEQ multiplex PCR. Among approximately 340,000 clones, roughly 94% were seen once, and the ten largest hold 3.9%. Concerning this clone: The antigen remains unidentified.

Findings and caveats of the study: Vaccine and placebo groups showed comparable non-spike TCR breadth. In vaccinated individuals, spike-specific CD8+ and CD4+ T cell responses reportedly displayed substantial breadth.

Sample: peripheral blood, taken after recovery from COVID-19. The clonotype was recovered from a human donor who had recovered from COVID-19.

The CDR3 region is CAISEPRLAGGRADTQYF. DNA of the CDR3: TGTGCCATCAGTGAGCCAAGACTAGCGGGGGGCCGGGCAGATACGCAGTATTTT. V and J are TRBV10-3 and TRBJ2-3; 13 bases are a match to TRBD2. Germline assignment: CDR1 ENHRY and CDR2 SYGVKD. V shed 2 bases, J shed 4 bases, and the junction held 9 bases outside the gene matches. This CDR3 contains 18 residues.